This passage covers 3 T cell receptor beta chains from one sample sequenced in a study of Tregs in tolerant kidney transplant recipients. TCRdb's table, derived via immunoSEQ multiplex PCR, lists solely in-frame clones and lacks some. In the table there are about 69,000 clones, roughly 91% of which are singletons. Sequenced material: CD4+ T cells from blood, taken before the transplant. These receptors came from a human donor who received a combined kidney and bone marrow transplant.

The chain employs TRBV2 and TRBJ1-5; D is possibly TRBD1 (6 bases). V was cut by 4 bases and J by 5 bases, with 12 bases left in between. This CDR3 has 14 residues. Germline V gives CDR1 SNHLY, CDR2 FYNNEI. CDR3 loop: CASSGTDPYQPQHF. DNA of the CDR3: TGTGCCAGCAGTGGGACAGACCCTTATCAGCCCCAGCATTTT.

As DNA, the CDR3 is TGCGCCAGCAGCGGGGACTTCTCTGGGGCCAACGTCCTGACTTTC. This sequence encodes CASSGDFSGANVLTF. V usage is TRBV5-1 and J usage is TRBJ2-6; perhaps TRBD2 as D (6 bases). Germline lookup yields CDR1 SGHRS and CDR2 YFSETQ. V was trimmed by 4 bases and J by 0 bases, leaving 8 bases between them. CDR3 length: 15 residues.

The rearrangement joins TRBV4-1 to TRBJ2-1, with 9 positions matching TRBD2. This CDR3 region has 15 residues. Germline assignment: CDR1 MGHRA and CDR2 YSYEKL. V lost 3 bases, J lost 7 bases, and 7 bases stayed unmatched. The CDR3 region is CASSHNSGSFNEQFF. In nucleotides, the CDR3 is TGCGCCAGCAGCCATAATAGCGGGAGTTTTAATGAGCAGTTCTTC.